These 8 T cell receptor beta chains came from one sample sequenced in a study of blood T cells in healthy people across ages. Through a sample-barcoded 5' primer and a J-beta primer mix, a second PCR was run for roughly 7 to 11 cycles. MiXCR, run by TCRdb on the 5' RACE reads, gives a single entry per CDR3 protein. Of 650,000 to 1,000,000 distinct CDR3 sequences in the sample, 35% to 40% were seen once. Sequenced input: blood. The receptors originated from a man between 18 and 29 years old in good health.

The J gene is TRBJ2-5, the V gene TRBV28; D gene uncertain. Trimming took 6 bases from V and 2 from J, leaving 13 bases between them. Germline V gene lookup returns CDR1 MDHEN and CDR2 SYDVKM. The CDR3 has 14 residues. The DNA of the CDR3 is TGTGCCAGCAGCCCCCGGCCCGGGCAAGAGACCCAGTACTTC. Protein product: CASSPRPGQETQYF. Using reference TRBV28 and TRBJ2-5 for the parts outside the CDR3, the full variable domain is DVKVTQSSRYLVKRTGEKVFLECVQDMDHENMFWYRQDPGLGLRLIYFSYDVKMKEKGDIPEGYSVSREKKERFSLILESASTNQTSMYLCASSPRPGQETQYFGPGTRLLVL.

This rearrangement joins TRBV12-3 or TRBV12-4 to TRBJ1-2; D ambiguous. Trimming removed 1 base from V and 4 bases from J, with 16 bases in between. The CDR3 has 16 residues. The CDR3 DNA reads TGTGCCAGCAGTTTAGATCTGGAGGCGCTTGGCTATGGCTACACCTTC. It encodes CASSLDLEALGYGYTF.

The CDR3 loop reads CASSSQFGTEAFF. The CDR3 coding sequence is TGTGCCAGCTCGAGCCAGTTCGGGACTGAAGCTTTCTTT. The genes are TRBV18 and TRBJ1-1, with D unclear. Trimming cost V 6 bases and J 5 bases, with 13 bases left between them. Germline CDR1 and CDR2: KGHSH and LQKENI. The CDR3 covers 13 residues.

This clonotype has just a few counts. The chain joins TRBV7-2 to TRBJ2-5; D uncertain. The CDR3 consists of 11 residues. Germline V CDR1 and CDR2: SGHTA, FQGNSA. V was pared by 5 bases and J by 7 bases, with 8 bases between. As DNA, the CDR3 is TGTGCCAGCAGCGTCACCGGGACCCAGTACTTC. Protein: CASSVTGTQYF.

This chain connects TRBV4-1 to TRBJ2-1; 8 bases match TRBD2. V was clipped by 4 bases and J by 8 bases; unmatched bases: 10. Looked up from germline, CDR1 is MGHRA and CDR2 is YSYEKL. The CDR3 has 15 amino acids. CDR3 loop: CASSRTGGFGDEQFF. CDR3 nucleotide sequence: TGCGCCAGCAGCCGAACGGGGGGGTTTGGGGATGAGCAGTTCTTC.

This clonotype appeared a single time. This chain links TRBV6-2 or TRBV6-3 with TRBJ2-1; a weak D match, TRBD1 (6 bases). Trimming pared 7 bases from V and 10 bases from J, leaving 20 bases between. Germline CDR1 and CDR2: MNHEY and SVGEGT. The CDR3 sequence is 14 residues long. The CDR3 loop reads CASTDSDRSYEQFF. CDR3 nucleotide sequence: TGTGCCAGCACCGACTCGGACAGATCCTACGAGCAGTTCTTC.

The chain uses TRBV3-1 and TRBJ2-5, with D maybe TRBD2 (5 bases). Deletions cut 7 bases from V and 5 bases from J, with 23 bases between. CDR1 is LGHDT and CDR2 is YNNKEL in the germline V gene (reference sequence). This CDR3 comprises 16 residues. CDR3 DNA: TGTGCCAGCATCCCACTATCCGACGGAGGTTTTGAGACCCAGTACTTC. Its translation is CASIPLSDGGFETQYF.

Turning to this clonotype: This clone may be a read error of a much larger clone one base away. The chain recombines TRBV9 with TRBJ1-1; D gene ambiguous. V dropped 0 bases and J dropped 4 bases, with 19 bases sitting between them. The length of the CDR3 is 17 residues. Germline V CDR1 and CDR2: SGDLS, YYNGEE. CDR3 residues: CASSVEGGVSRGTEAFF. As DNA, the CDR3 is TGTGCCAGCAGCGTAGAAGGCGGGGTCTCAAGAGGCACTGAAGCTTTCTTT. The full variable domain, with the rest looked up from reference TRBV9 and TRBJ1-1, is DSGVTQTPKHLITATGQRVTLRCSPRSGDLSVYWYQQSLDQGLQFLIQYYNGEERAKGNILERFSAQQFPDLHSELNLSSLELGDSALYFCASSVEGGVSRGTEAFFGQGTRLTVV.